A single sample is the source of the 31 T cell receptor beta chains below, sequenced in a study of identical twins. TCRdb reprocessed the 5' RACE reads with MiXCR, giving one entry per CDR3 protein. The sample yields about 250,000 distinct CDR3 sequences, approximately 7.9% seen once. The sample was also reused in another study, on yellow fever vaccine responses in identical twins.

The sample was CD8+ T cells sorted from blood. These receptors were taken from a woman aged 18-29 years in good health.

The sample holds many counts of this clonotype. The chain combines TRBV20-1 with TRBJ1-2; no firm D call. CDR1 is DFQATT and CDR2 is SNEGSKA in the germline V gene (reference sequence). Trimming took off 0 bases at V and 4 bases at J, with 15 bases between the two ends. This CDR3 has 15 residues. The CDR3 DNA is TGCAGTGCTAGAGAGATTCAGGTATCACGCTATGGCTACACCTTC. Translating gives CSAREIQVSRYGYTF.

This clonotype was detected many times. The rearrangement joins TRBV27 to TRBJ1-5; unclear D gene. Trimming cost V 6 bases and J 4 bases, with 10 bases left between them. The germline V gene has CDR1 MNHEY and CDR2 SMNVEV (reference sequence). CDR3 size: 13 residues. The CDR3 bases are TGTGCCAGCAGCGTCGCCCCTAATCAGCCCCAGCATTTT. Protein sequence: CASSVAPNQPQHF.

This clonotype was counted only a few times. The chain carries TRBV5-6 and TRBJ2-2; 12 bases line up with TRBD1. This CDR3 contains 16 residues. The V gene end was trimmed by 4 bases and the J gene end by 6 bases; junction bases not matched to a gene: 7. Germline CDR1 is SGHDT and CDR2 is YYEEEE. CDR3 sequence: CASSHTGQGASGELFF. The DNA of the CDR3 is TGTGCCAGCAGCCATACGGGACAGGGGGCATCCGGGGAGCTGTTTTTT.

This clonotype was observed a few times. The chain employs TRBV7-9 and TRBJ1-2; 7 nucleotides align to TRBD1. The trim removed 1 base at V and 9 bases at J, leaving 2 bases unmatched. The germline V gene encodes CDR1 SEHNR and CDR2 FQNEAQ (reference sequence). The CDR3 loop spans 12 amino acids. The CDR3 spells CASSLGQGSYTF. CDR3 nucleotides: TGTGCCAGCAGCTTAGGACAGGGAAGCTACACCTTC.

This clonotype has more than one count but fewer than ten. The chain has TRBV7-9 and TRBJ2-1, with TRBD2 matching 8 bases. Germline CDR1 is SEHNR and CDR2 is FQNEAQ (reference sequence). The V and J ends lost 2 bases and 5 bases, in that order; junction bases with no gene match: 2. The CDR3 consists of 14 residues. In DNA form, the CDR3 reads TGTGCCAGCAGCTTATTCGGGGGGGACAATGAGCAGTTCTTC. As protein: CASSLFGGDNEQFF.

V gene TRBV7-9 combines with J gene TRBJ2-1; D possibly corresponds to TRBD2 (7 bases). CDR3 length: 15 amino acids. V lost 5 bases and J 8 bases, leaving 19 bases between the germline ends. CDR1 is SEHNR and CDR2 is FQNEAQ in the germline V gene (reference sequence). The CDR3 nucleotides read TGTGCCAGCAGCGGGGGGGCCAATTCGTACGATGAGCAGTTCTTC. Protein: CASSGGANSYDEQFF.

The rearrangement joins TRBV7-9 to TRBJ1-5, with D possibly TRBD1 on 5 matching bases. Trimming cost V 1 base and J 6 bases, with 13 bases left between them. There are 15 residues in the CDR3. Germline CDR1 SEHNR, CDR2 FQNEAQ (reference sequence). As DNA, the CDR3 is TGTGCCAGCAGCTTAGATTGGGGGTCGAGTCAGCCCCAGCATTTT. The encoded protein is CASSLDWGSSQPQHF.

The chain links TRBV25-1 to TRBJ1-2; maybe TRBD1 (6 bases). This CDR3 has 14 amino acids. Germline-derived CDR1 and CDR2 are MGHDK and SYGVNS. Trimming removed 7 bases at V and 2 bases at J, with 14 bases between. The CDR3, as DNA: TGTGCCAGCACCCTTCGGACAGAGAACTATGGCTACACCTTC. Its protein is CASTLRTENYGYTF.

This clonotype showed up many times. The gene calls are TRBV12-3 or TRBV12-4 and TRBJ1-4; 7 nucleotides align to TRBD1. J lost 2 bases, V lost 2 bases, and 5 bases had no gene match. The CDR3 is made up of 16 amino acids. CDR3 sequence (DNA): TGTGCCAGCAGTTTACCCCAGGGGGGCACTAATGAAAAACTGTTTTTT. This sequence encodes CASSLPQGGTNEKLFF.

The rearrangement joins TRBV24-1 to TRBJ2-2; possible D gene TRBD2, 6 bases. With 3 bases removed from V and 2 bases from J, the gap between germline ends came to 9 bases. Per the germline V gene, CDR1 is KGHDR and CDR2 is SFDVKD. The CDR3 runs to 15 residues. CDR3 sequence reads: CATSDPGTNTGELFF. The CDR3 DNA reads as TGTGCCACCAGTGATCCCGGGACTAACACCGGGGAGCTGTTTTTT.

There are many counts of this clonotype. The rearrangement uses TRBV5-1 and TRBJ2-1, with D uncertain. From germline, CDR1 is SGHRS and CDR2 YFSETQ. The CDR3 is 13 amino acids. The V gene lost 0 bases and the J gene lost 12 bases, with 13 bases spanning the gap. The DNA of the CDR3 is TGCGCCAGCAGCTTGGTTGTGACGGCTGGGCAGTTCTTC. This codes for CASSLVVTAGQFF.

This clonotype was counted a few times. The V and J genes are TRBV4-1 and TRBJ1-2; no firm D call. Germline V gives CDR1 MGHRA, CDR2 YSYEKL. V lost 4 bases, J lost 4 bases, and 13 bases lay in between. The CDR3 loop spans 14 amino acids. The CDR3 spells CASSLTDSSYGYTF. The DNA of the CDR3 is TGCGCCAGCAGCCTAACGGATTCGAGCTATGGCTACACCTTC.

This clonotype was counted ten times or more. The CDR3 sequence is CASSLEGAGGIETQYF. The CDR3 nucleotides are TGCGCCAGCAGCTTGGAAGGCGCGGGAGGGATAGAGACCCAGTACTTC. V usage is TRBV5-1 and J usage is TRBJ2-5; 9 nucleotides line up with TRBD2. Germline loops: CDR1 SGHRS, CDR2 YFSETQ. The CDR3 loop spans 16 amino acids. V was clipped by 0 bases and J by 4 bases; unmatched bases: 7.

This clonotype was detected ten times or more. Here the CDR3 DNA reads TGCAGCGTTGAGAGTTTTGACGGAACCTACGAGCAGTACTTC. Amino acids: CSVESFDGTYEQYF. This chain uses TRBV29-1 with TRBJ2-7; unclear D gene. Germline V gives CDR1 SQVTM, CDR2 ANQGSEA. V was pared by 3 bases and J by 2 bases, with 14 bases between. The CDR3 is made up of 14 amino acids.

The rearrangement joins TRBV4-1 to TRBJ1-6; D is uncertain. Trimming removed 2 bases from V and 3 bases from J, with 11 bases in between. The CDR3 contains 16 residues. Germline V CDR1 and CDR2: MGHRA, YSYEKL. The CDR3 protein is CASSQSVSSYNSPLHF. CDR3 DNA: TGCGCCAGCAGCCAATCGGTCAGCAGCTATAATTCACCCCTCCACTTT.

This clonotype showed up just a few times. This chain joins TRBV20-1 and TRBJ1-6; 8 bases agree with TRBD1. CDR3 size: 18 residues. V was pared by 1 base and J by 8 bases, with 16 bases of the junction left unmatched. Germline-derived CDR1 and CDR2 are DFQATT and SNEGSKA (reference sequence). The CDR3 coding sequence is TGCAGTGCTAGAGGACGACAGGGGCTCGACCTAGGCGATTCACCCCTCCACTTT. It is translated as CSARGRQGLDLGDSPLHF.

There are a few counts of this clonotype. The chain is built from TRBV19 and TRBJ2-3; 11 bases map to TRBD2. V lost 5 bases to trimming and J lost 4 bases; unmatched junction nucleotides: 8. In germline, CDR1 is LNHDA, CDR2 SQIVND (reference sequence). The CDR3 is 16 residues long. The CDR3 DNA is TGTGCCAGTAGTGTTAGCGGGGGGGCACTCTCAGATACGCAGTATTTT. As protein: CASSVSGGALSDTQYF.

In its sample, this clonotype was seen many times. The chain employs TRBV12-3 or TRBV12-4 and TRBJ1-4; TRBD1 aligns across 10 bases. J lost 8 bases, V lost 6 bases, and 6 bases had no gene match. This CDR3 comprises 14 residues. CDR3 DNA sequence: TGTGCCAGCAGCCCAGACAGGGGGCGCGAAAAACTGTTTTTT. Protein sequence: CASSPDRGREKLFF.

In its sample, this clonotype was seen a few times. This sequence joins TRBV29-1 and TRBJ2-2; TRBD2 matches at 7 bases. The CDR3 totals 16 residues. The germline V gene encodes CDR1 SQVTM and CDR2 ANQGSEA. V lost 1 base and J lost 0; bases outside the gene matches: 5. CDR3 bases: TGCAGCGTTGAAGTTCCCAGCGGGGCGAACACCGGGGAGCTGTTTTTT. Translation: CSVEVPSGANTGELFF.

This clonotype has just a few counts. The gene calls are TRBV4-1 and TRBJ2-5, with 9 bases fitting TRBD2. J was trimmed by 4 bases and V by 0 bases; bases with no gene match: 3. Germline CDR1 reads MGHRA; CDR2 reads YSYEKL. This CDR3 has 15 amino acids. The CDR3 here is CASSQDNSGGETQYF. The CDR3 DNA reads as TGCGCCAGCAGCCAAGATAATAGCGGGGGAGAGACCCAGTACTTC.

This clonotype has ten or more counts. The chain is built from TRBV12-3 or TRBV12-4 and TRBJ2-3; D is undetermined. CDR3 size: 17 residues. V dropped 1 base and J dropped 3 bases, with 17 bases sitting between them. The CDR3 nucleotides read TGTGCCAGCAGTTTAGGGGCGGAAACAGAAGATACAGATACGCAGTATTTT. Translated, it gives CASSLGAETEDTDTQYF.

The genes are TRBV7-8 and TRBJ2-6; no reliable D call. CDR1 and CDR2 from the germline V gene are SGHVS and FQNEAQ. V was cut by 5 bases and J by 1 base, with 12 bases left in between. The CDR3 is 16 residues long. The CDR3 DNA is TGTGCCAGCAGCCAGGAATTTTGGTCTGGGGCCAACGTCCTGACTTTC. It specifies CASSQEFWSGANVLTF.

This clonotype was recorded a few times. The chain employs TRBV5-1 and TRBJ1-5; no clear D gene. V was shortened by 5 bases and J by 4 bases, with 16 bases between the two germline ends. CDR1 and CDR2 (germline): SGHRS, YFSETQ. The CDR3 totals 15 residues. CDR3 nucleotides: TGCGCCAGCAGAGCCGGCACCTCGGGGAATCAGCCCCAGCATTTT. Protein product: CASRAGTSGNQPQHF.

Ten or more counts support this clonotype. The V call is TRBV12-3 or TRBV12-4, the J call TRBJ1-3; D unclear. The CDR3 spans 17 residues. With 3 bases removed from V and 0 bases from J, the gap between germline ends came to 15 bases. The CDR3 coding sequence is TGTGCCAGCAGTTTCGTGGTTGACGTCGCCTCTGGAAACACCATATATTTT. Translated: CASSFVVDVASGNTIYF.

There are a few counts of this clonotype. The chain couples TRBV13 to TRBJ2-1, with TRBD2 as a possible D gene (6 bases). The CDR3 totals 15 residues. V was cut by 5 bases and J by 0 bases, with 11 bases left in between. Looked up from germline, CDR1 is PRHDT and CDR2 is FYEKMQ (reference sequence). This CDR3 is CASSPGGPSYNEQFF. The CDR3 coding sequence is TGTGCCAGCAGCCCAGGAGGGCCCTCCTACAATGAGCAGTTCTTC.

The genes are TRBV7-9 and TRBJ2-7; either TRBD1 or TRBD2 may supply D (7 bases each). V lost 5 bases and J 2 bases, leaving 16 bases between the germline ends. Germline V gene sequence: CDR1 SEHNR, CDR2 FQNEAQ (reference sequence). The CDR3 is made up of 15 amino acids. CDR3: CASSPRQGGPYEQYF. The CDR3 bases are TGTGCCAGCAGCCCCCGACAGGGAGGGCCCTACGAGCAGTACTTC. Based on the CDR3 plus reference TRBV7-9 and TRBJ2-7, the full variable domain is DTGVSQNPRHKITKRGQNVTFRCDPISEHNRLYWYRQTLGQGPEFLTYFQNEAQLEKSRLLSDRFSAERPKGSFSTLEIQRTEQGDSAMYLCASSPRQGGPYEQYFGPGTRLTVT.

The chain combines TRBV6-5 with TRBJ2-5, with 8 bases that match TRBD1. The CDR3 totals 17 residues. Trimming took 3 bases from V and 2 from J; bases not matched to a gene: 11. CDR1 is MNHEY, CDR2 SVGAGI, per germline. In DNA form, the CDR3 reads TGTGCCAGCAGTTATAACGAACAGGGACAGGATCAAGAGACCCAGTACTTC. This encodes CASSYNEQGQDQETQYF.

This clonotype was counted only a few times. The V and J genes are TRBV2 and TRBJ2-7; 8 nucleotides line up with TRBD1. The V gene's germline CDR1 is SNHLY and CDR2 FYNNEI. The CDR3 runs to 14 residues. With V trimmed by 4 bases and J by 6 bases, 8 bases remained unmatched. The CDR3 DNA reads as TGTGCCAGCAGTGGGGTGGACAGGGATTCCGAGCAGTACGTC. As protein: CASSGVDRDSEQYV.

This clonotype occurred a few times. The rearrangement joins TRBV19 to TRBJ2-7; 7 bases agree with TRBD2. Germline CDR1 reads LNHDA; CDR2 reads SQIVND (reference sequence). This CDR3 comprises 14 residues. The V and J ends lost 1 base and 1 base, in that order; junction bases with no gene match: 1. CDR3 sequence (DNA): TGTGCCAGTAGTATAGGAGCGGGATCCTACGAGCAGTACTTC. The encoded protein is CASSIGAGSYEQYF.

The CDR3 reads CASSGTSGGQETQYF. CDR3 nucleotides: TGCGCCAGCAGCGGGACTAGCGGGGGGCAGGAGACCCAGTACTTC. The genes are TRBV5-1 and TRBJ2-5, with TRBD2 matching over 15 bases. V lost 4 bases to trimming and J lost 5 bases; unmatched junction nucleotides: 3. The CDR3 sequence is 15 residues long. Germline V gene sequence: CDR1 SGHRS, CDR2 YFSETQ.

This clonotype was observed many times. V usage is TRBV7-8 and J usage is TRBJ2-3; TRBD2 matches at 7 bases. The CDR3 length is 14 residues. The ends lost 4 bases at V and 2 bases at J; junction bases unmatched: 3. Per the germline V gene, CDR1 is SGHVS and CDR2 is FQNEAQ. CDR3 bases: TGTGCCAGCAGCTCTCGGGAGGTCACAGATACGCAGTATTTT. Translated: CASSSREVTDTQYF.